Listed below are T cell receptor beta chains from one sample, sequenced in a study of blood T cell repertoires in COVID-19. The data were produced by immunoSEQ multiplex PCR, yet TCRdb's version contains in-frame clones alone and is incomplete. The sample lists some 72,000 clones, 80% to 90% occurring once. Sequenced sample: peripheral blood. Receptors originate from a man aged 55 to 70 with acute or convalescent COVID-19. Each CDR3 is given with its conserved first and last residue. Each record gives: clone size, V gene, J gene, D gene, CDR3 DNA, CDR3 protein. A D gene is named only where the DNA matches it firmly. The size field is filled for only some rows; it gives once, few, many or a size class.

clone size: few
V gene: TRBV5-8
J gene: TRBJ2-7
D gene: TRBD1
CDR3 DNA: TGTGCCAGCAGCCCGCGGGACAGGGAGGCCGAGCAGTACTTC
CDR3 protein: CASSPRDREAEQYF

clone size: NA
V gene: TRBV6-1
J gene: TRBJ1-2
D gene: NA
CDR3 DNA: TGTGCCAGCAGTGAAGCAGAACGGGGCTACACCTTC
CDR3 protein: CASSEAERGYTF

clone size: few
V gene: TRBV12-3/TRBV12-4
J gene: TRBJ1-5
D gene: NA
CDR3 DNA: TGTGCCAGCAGCCCAAATCGGGTCCCCCAGCATTTT
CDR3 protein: CASSPNRVPQHF

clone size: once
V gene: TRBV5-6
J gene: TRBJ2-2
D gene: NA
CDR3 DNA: TGTGCCAGCAGCTTGGAGTCTATCTTGAACACCGGGGAGCTGTTTTTT
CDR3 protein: CASSLESILNTGELFF

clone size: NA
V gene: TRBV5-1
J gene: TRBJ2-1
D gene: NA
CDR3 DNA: TGCGCCAGCAGCTTCTTTTGGAGGGATGAGCAGTTCTTC
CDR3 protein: CASSFFWRDEQFF

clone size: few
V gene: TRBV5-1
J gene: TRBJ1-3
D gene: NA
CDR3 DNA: TGCGCCAGCAGCTTGGACAGCTCTGGAAACACCATATATTTT
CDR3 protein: CASSLDSSGNTIYF

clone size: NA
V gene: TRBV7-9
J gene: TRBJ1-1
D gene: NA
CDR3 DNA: TGTGCCAGCATCCCGGCGAGCAAGGGGGCTGAAGCTTTCTTT
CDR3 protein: CASIPASKGAEAFF

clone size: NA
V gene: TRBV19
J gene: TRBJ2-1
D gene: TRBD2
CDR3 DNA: TGTGCCAGTAGCAAACTTCATCGGACTAGCGGGGGGAGAGATGAGCAGTTCTTC
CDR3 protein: CASSKLHRTSGGRDEQFF

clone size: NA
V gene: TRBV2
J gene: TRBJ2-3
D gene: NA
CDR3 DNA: TGTGCCAGCGGTAACAGGCGCTACACAGATACGCAGTATTTT
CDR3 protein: CASGNRRYTDTQYF

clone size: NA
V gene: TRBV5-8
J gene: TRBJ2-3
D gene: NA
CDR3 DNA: TGTGCCGTCGGGCCAGGGACAGATACGCAGTATTTT
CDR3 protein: CAVGPGTDTQYF

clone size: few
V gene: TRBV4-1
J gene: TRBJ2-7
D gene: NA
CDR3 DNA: TGCGCCAGCAGCCAAGATCTTGGCGGCGGGGTCGAGCAGTACTTC
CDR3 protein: CASSQDLGGGVEQYF

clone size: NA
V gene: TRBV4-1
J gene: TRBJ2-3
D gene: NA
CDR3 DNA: TGCGCCAGCAGCCAAGAGGGCCGAGCTACCGGCCCAGATACGCAGTATTTT
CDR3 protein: CASSQEGRATGPDTQYF

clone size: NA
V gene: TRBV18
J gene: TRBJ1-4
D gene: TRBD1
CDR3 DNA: TGTGCCAGCTCACCGGGGACAGGGTCCACTAATGAAAAACTGTTTTTT
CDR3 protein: CASSPGTGSTNEKLFF

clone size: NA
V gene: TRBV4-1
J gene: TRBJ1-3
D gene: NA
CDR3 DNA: TGCGCCAGCAGCCAAGATCCCCCCGGACACTCTCTTGAAAACACCATATATTTT
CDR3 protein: CASSQDPPGHSLENTIYF

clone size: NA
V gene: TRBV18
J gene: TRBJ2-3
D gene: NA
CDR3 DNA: TGTGCCAGCTCACCACTGGGGGCAAGAACAGATACGCAGTATTTT
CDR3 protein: CASSPLGARTDTQYF

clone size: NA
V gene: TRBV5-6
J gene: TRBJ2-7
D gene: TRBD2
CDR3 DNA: TGTGCCAGCAGCTCCCGACTAGCGGGGGCCCTCTACGAGCAGTACTTC
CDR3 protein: CASSSRLAGALYEQYF

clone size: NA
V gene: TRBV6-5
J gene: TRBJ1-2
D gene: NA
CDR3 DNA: TGTGCCACTGAGGACACCTATGGCTACACCTTC
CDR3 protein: CATEDTYGYTF

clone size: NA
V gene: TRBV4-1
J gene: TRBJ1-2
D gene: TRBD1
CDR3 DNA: TGCGCCAGCAGCCAAGCCCCGACAGGGTATGGCTACACCTTC
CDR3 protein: CASSQAPTGYGYTF

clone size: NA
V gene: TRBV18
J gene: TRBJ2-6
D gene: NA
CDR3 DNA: TGTGCCAGCTCACCACCTAGCTCTGGGGCCAACGTCCTGACTTTC
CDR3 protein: CASSPPSSGANVLTF

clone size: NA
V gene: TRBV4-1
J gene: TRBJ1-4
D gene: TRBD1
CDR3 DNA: TGCGCCAGCAGCCAAGGACAGGGAGATGAAAAACTGTTTTTT
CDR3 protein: CASSQGQGDEKLFF

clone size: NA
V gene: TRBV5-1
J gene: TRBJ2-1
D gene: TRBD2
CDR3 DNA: TGCGCCAGCAGCTTTTCCCTAGCGGGGGGAGGGGAGCAGTTCTTC
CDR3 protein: CASSFSLAGGGEQFF

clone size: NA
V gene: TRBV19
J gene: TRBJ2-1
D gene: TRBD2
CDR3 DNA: TGTGCCAGTAGTACTAGCGGGAGGCAAAATGAGCAGTTCTTC
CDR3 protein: CASSTSGRQNEQFF

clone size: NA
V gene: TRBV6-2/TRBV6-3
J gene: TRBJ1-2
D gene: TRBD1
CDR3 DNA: TGTGCCAGCAGTTACAGGGGGCGCGGTGGCTACACCTTC
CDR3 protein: CASSYRGRGGYTF

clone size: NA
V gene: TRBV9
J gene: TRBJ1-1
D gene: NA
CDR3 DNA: TGTGCCAGCTCCGGAGCCGACAGGAACACTGAAGCTTTCTTT
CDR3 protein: CASSGADRNTEAFF

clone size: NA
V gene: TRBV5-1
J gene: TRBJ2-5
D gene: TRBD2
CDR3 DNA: TGCGCCAGCAGCTTGGCCCCTAGCGGGGGGGCTTGGGACCAAGAGACCCAGTACTTC
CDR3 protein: CASSLAPSGGAWDQETQYF

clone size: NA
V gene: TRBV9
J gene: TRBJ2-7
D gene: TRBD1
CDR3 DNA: TGTGCCAGCAGGGGGGAACAGGGGGCTTCCTACGAGCAGTACTTC
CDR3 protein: CASRGEQGASYEQYF

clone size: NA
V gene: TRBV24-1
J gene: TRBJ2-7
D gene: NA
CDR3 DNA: TGTGCCACCAGTGACGGGGTGTCCTACGAGCAGTACTTC
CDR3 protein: CATSDGVSYEQYF

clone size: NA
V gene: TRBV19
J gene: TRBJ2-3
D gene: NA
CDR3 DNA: TGTGCCAGTAGTATAAACGGCGGAGGTACGCAGTATTTT
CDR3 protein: CASSINGGGTQYF

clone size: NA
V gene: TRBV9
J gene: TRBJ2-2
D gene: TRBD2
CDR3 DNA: TGTGCCAGCAGCGTAGATAGTAGCGGGAGCACCGGGGAGCTGTTTTTT
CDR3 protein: CASSVDSSGSTGELFF

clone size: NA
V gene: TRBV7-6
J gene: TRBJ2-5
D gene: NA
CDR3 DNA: TGTGCCAGCAGCTTAAGCGGGGAGACCCAGTACTTC
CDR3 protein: CASSLSGETQYF

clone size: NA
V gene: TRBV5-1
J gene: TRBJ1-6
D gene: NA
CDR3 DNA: TGCGCCAGCAGCTTGCGGGCGGGCACAGGGAATTCACCCCTCCACTTT
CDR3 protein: CASSLRAGTGNSPLHF

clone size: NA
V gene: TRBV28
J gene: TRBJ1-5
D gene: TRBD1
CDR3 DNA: TGTGCCAGCAGTTTCCTAGCCGGGACAGGGAATAGCAATCAGCCCCAGCATTTT
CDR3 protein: CASSFLAGTGNSNQPQHF

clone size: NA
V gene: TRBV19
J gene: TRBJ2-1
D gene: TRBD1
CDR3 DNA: TGTGCCAGTAGTATAAGTGACAGGGGTCACAATGAGCAGTTCTTC
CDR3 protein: CASSISDRGHNEQFF

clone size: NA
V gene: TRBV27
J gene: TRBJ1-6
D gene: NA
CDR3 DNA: TGTGCCAGCAATAGCTCCTATAATTCACCCCTCCACTTT
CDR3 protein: CASNSSYNSPLHF

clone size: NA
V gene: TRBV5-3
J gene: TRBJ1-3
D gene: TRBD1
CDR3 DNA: TGTGCCAGAAGCTTGAAGTCGGGACAGTGCTCTGGAAACACCATATATTTT
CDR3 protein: CARSLKSGQCSGNTIYF

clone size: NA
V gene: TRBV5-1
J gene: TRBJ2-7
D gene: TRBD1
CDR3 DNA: TGCGCCAGCAGTTTCAGACAGGGGTCGAGCTCCTACGAGCAGTACTTC
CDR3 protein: CASSFRQGSSSYEQYF

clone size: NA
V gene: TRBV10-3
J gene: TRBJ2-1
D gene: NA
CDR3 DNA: TGTGCCATCAGTCGGGTAAATGAGCAGTTCTTC
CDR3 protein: CAISRVNEQFF

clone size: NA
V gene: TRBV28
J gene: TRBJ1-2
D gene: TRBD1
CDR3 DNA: TGTGCCAGCAGTCCGTACAGGGGCGGCTACACCTTC
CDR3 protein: CASSPYRGGYTF

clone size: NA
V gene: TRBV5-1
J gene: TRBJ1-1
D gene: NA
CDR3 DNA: TGCGCCAGCAGCTTGTCGGAGGGGACTGAAGCTTTCTTT
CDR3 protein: CASSLSEGTEAFF

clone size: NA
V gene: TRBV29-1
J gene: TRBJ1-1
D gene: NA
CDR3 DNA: TGCAGCGTTGAGGGGCAGGCCTTGAACACTGAAGCTTTCTTT
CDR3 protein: CSVEGQALNTEAFF

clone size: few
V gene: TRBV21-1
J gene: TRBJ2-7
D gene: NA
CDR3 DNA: TGTGCCAGCAGCAAATTTCTAGCGGAATCCTACGAGCAGTACTTC
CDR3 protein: CASSKFLAESYEQYF

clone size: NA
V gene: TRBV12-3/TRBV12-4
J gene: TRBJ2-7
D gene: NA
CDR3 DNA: TGTGCCAGCGGGAGAAGTTCCTACGAGCAGTACTTC
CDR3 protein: CASGRSSYEQYF